This T cell receptor beta chain was sequenced during a study of shared clonotypes between healthy human individuals. Study-wide points: Sequencing depth was expected to influence donor clonotype sharing. A reduction in generation probabilities was seen for non-shared clonotypes relative to those shared by all four donors.

The assay was immunoSEQ multiplex PCR, and TCRdb's table has in-frame clones only and misses some. The sample consists of some 1,900,000 clones, roughly 94% of them appearing once. Naive CD8 cells comprised CD45RO-negative, CCR7-positively selected cells, excluding terminally differentiated effector memory CD45RA+ cells. The donors were adults (healthy and HIV-negative) with no recent acute infections or vaccinations. V was cut by 0 bases and J by 2 bases, with 8 bases left in between. This CDR3 has 13 amino acids. In germline, CDR1 is SQVTM, CDR2 ANQGSEA. With regard to this clone: What it binds is not known.

The sample was naive CD8+ T cells sorted from blood. The rearrangement links TRBV29-1 to TRBJ2-7; no firm D call. The TCR comes from a man younger than 35 in good health. The CDR3 region has the DNA TGCAGCGTTGAAGATCCCGAAGCCTACGAGCAGTACTTC. Translated, it gives CSVEDPEAYEQYF.